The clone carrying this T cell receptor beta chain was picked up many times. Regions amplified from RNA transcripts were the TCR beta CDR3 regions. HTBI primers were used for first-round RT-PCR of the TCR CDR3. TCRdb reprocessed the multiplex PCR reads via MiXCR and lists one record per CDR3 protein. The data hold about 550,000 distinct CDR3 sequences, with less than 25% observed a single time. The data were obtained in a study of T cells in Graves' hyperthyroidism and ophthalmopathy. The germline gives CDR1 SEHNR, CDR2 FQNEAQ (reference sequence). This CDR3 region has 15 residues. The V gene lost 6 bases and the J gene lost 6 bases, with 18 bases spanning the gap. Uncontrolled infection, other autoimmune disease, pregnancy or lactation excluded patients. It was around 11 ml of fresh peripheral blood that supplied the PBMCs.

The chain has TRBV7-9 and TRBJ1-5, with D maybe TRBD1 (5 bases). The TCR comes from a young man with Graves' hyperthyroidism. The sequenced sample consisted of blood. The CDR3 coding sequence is TGTGCCAGCAGTCCCGGGACCTCAGGGTCTCAGCCCCAGCATTTT. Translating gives CASSPGTSGSQPQHF.